The clone carrying this TCR beta chain was picked up many times. Libraries were prepared by immunoSEQ multiplex PCR; TCRdb keeps only in-frame clonotypes and omits some of them. The sample has some 180,000 clones, 75% to 85% seen once. These data are taken from a study of blood T cell repertoires in COVID-19. Across the whole study: Sources were T cells, B-cell-depleted T cells, or PBMCs; the material itself was cDNA or gDNA.

The junction had 5 bases not matched to a gene; V was cut back by 6 bases and J by 6 bases. This CDR3 contains 13 residues. Germline lookup yields CDR1 MNHEY and CDR2 SVGEGT. This receptor was obtained from a woman of 80 years or more with COVID-19, enrolled during active disease. The chain uses TRBV6-2 or TRBV6-3 and TRBJ1-5; 7 nucleotides align to TRBD1. The specimen was peripheral blood. CDR3 sequence: CASSGQAVQPQHF. The CDR3 nucleotides read TGTGCCAGCAGCGGACAGGCTGTTCAGCCCCAGCATTTT.